This T cell receptor beta chain came from a study of blood T cell repertoires in COVID-19. Study information: T cells, B-cell-depleted T cells, or PBMCs supplied cDNA or gDNA.

Profiled with immunoSEQ multiplex PCR; TCRdb holds only in-frame clones, not every one. The repertoire holds over 120,000 clones, with 80% to 90% as singletons. The CDR3 covers 14 residues. CDR1 MNHNY and CDR2 SVGAGI come from the germline V gene (reference sequence). The ends lost 5 bases at V and 8 bases at J; junction bases unmatched: 8. Sequenced input: peripheral blood. The source is a man in his fifties or sixties who had recovered from COVID-19. The chain is built from TRBV6-6 and TRBJ1-3, with 8 positions matching TRBD1. The CDR3 reads CASSTRTGSHTIYF. DNA for the CDR3: TGTGCCAGCAGTACGCGGACAGGGAGTCACACCATATATTTT.